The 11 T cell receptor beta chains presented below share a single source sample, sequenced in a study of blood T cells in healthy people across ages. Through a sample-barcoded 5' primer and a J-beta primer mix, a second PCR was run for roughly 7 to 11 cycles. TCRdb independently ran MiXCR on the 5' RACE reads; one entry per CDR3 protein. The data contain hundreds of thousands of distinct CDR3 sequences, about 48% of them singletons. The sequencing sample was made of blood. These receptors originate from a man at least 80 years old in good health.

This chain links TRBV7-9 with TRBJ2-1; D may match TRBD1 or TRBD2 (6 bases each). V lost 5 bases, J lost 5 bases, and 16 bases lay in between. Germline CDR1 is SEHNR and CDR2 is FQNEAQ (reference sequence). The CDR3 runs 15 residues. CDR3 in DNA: TGTGCCAGCAGCCCCGGACGGGGGCCGGACAATGAGCAGTTCTTC. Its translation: CASSPGRGPDNEQFF. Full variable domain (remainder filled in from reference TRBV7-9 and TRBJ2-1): DTGVSQNPRHKITKRGQNVTFRCDPISEHNRLYWYRQTLGQGPEFLTYFQNEAQLEKSRLLSDRFSAERPKGSFSTLEIQRTEQGDSAMYLCASSPGRGPDNEQFFGPGTRLTVL.

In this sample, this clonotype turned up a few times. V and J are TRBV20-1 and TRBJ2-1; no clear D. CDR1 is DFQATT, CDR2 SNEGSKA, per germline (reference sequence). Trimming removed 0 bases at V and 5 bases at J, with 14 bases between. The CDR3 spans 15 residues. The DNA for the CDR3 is TGCAGTGCTAGAGATCCGGTGTCGGGTGACAATGAGCAGTTCTTC. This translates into CSARDPVSGDNEQFF.

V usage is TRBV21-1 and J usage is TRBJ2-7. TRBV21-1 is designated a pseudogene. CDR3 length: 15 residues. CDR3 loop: CASRRVGGRAYEQYF. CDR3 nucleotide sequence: TGTGCCAGCCGTCGAGTTGGCGGGAGGGCCTACGAGCAGTACTTC.

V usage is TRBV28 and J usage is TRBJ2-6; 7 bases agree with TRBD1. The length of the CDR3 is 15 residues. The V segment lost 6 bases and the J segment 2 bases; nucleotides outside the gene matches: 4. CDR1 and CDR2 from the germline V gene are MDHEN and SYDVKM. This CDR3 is CASRPTGAGANVLTF. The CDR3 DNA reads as TGTGCCAGCAGACCTACAGGGGCTGGGGCCAACGTCCTGACTTTC.

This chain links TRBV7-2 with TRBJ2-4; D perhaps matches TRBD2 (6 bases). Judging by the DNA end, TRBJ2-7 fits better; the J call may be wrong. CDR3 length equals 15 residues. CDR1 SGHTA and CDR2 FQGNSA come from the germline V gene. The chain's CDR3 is CASSLTRDSRREQYF. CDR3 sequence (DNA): TGTGCCAGCAGCTTAACGCGGGATAGTCGGCGCGAGCAGTACTTC.

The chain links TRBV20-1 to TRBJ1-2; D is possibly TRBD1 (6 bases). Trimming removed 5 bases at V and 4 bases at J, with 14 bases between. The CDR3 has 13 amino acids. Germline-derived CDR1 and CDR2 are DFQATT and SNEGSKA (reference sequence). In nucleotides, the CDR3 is TGCAGTGCTCTAGTCGAGGGGGTCTATGGCTACACCTTC. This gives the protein CSALVEGVYGYTF.

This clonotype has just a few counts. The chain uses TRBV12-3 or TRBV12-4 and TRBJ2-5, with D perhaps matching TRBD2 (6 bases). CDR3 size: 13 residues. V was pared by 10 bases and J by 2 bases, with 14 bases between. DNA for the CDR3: TGTGCCATCGGTCGGAGCGGGCAAGAGACCCAGTACTTC. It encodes CAIGRSGQETQYF.

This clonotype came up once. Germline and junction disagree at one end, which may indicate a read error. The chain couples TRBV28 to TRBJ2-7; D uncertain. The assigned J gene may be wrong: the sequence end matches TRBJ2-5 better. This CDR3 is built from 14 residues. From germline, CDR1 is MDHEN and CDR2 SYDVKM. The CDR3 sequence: CASSYMKGQATQYF. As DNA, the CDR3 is TGTGCCAGCAGTTATATGAAAGGCCAAGCGACCCAGTACTTC.

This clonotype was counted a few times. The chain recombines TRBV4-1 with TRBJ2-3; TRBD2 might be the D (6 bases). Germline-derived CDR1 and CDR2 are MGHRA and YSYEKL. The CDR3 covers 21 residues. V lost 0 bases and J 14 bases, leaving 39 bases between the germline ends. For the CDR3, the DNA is TGCGCCAGCAGCCAAGATGTGGGACTTAGATCCGGGCTCCCCGAGCACAGATACGCGTATTTT. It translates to CASSQDVGLRSGLPEHRYAYF.

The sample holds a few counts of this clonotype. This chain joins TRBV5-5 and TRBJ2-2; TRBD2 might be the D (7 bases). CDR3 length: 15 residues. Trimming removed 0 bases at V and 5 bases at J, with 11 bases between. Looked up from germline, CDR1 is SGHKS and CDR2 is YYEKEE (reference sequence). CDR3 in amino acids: CASSLDAGATGELFF. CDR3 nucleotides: TGTGCCAGCAGCTTGGATGCGGGGGCGACCGGGGAGCTGTTTTTT.

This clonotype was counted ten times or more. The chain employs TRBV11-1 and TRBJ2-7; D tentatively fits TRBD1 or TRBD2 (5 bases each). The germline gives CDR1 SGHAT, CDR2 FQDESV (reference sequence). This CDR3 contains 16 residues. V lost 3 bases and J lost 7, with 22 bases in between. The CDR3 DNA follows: TGTGCCAGCAGCTTGAATAGGGGCCCATCCCGGGGTGAGCAGTACTTC. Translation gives CASSLNRGPSRGEQYF. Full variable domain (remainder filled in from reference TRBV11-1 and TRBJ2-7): EAEVAQSPRYKITEKSQAVAFWCDPISGHATLYWYRQILGQGPELLVQFQDESVVDDSQLPKDRFSAERLKGVDSTLKIQPAELGDSAMYLCASSLNRGPSRGEQYFGPGTRLTVT.